This TCR delta chain was sequenced for a study of γδ T cells in repeated Plasmodium falciparum infection. This clone came up a few times. This may come from a read error, since a much larger clone is one base off. This CDR3 is also generated by other DNA sequences in the sample. TCRdb reprocessed the multiplex PCR reads using CATT. The repertoire holds about 48,000 delta-chain clones, with 1.5% to 2% as singletons. The TCR was taken from a pool of human donors (malaria-infected and uninfected, not separated). Sequenced material: gamma-delta T cells from blood.

In nucleotides, the CDR3 is TGTGCAACCCTTATCCGGGTAGCAGATAAACTCATCTTT. This encodes CATLIRVADKLIF. The chain recombines TRAV14/DV4 with TRDJ1; the D is unclear. With 10 bases removed from V and 5 bases from J, the gap between germline ends came to 17 bases. Germline V gene lookup returns CDR1 TSDPSYG and CDR2 QGSYDQQN (reference sequence). The CDR3 loop spans 13 amino acids.